This is a list of T cell receptor beta chains from one sample in a study of cytomegalovirus exposure and HLA in healthy donors. Assay: immunoSEQ multiplex PCR; the TCRdb copy retains only in-frame clones and omits some. The sample lists about 150,000 clones; about two thirds were seen once. Sequenced input: PBMCs. The source of these receptors is a woman aged 18 to 35 in good health and CMV-seronegative. Both conserved end residues are trimmed from each CDR3.

cdr3_aa v_call
ASSRDRGILEAF TRBV5-6
ASSSGQQETQY TRBV28
ASSGGSGQGSNEQY TRBV9
SVLSDEKLF TRBV29-1
ASTILTSGATDTQY TRBV5-4
SVDRGGRVGQY TRBV29-1
ASSQARQGETQY TRBV5-4
ASSPGSVLRETQY TRBV7-2
ASRTAGRGAF TRBV6-5
ASSIDGYYTEAF TRBV19
ASRPGRYNSPLH TRBV28
ASSRVGGVMSGANGLT TRBV7-2
ATSRTSGRADTQY TRBV15
ASSFPGQTGELF TRBV11-3
AKQGTNTGELF TRBV19
ASSPTDPVYGYT TRBV28
ASKGRRDRTSYYGYT TRBV6-4
ASSFASGSSYNEQF TRBV5-5
ASSIPGQGREKLF TRBV19
ASNRQGGSTEAF TRBV9
ASSPGTGKTEAF TRBV9
ASSTLREELNTEAF TRBV28
ASSLTGMREQY TRBV2